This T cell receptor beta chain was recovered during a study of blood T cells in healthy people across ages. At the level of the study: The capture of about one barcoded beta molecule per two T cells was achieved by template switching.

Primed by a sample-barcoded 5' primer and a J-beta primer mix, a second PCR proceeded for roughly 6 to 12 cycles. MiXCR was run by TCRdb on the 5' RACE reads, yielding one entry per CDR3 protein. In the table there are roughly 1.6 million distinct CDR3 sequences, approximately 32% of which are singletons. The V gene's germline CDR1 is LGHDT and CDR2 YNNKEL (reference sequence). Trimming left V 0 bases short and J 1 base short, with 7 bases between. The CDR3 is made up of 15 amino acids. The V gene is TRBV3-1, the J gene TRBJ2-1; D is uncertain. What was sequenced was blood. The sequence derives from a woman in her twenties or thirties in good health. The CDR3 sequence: CASSQDILSYNEQFF. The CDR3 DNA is TGTGCCAGCAGCCAAGATATCCTTTCCTACAATGAGCAGTTCTTC.